The clone carrying this T cell receptor (beta chain) was seen repeatedly, ten times or more. The target antigen is unknown. These data belong to a study of read filtering for tumor transcriptome and immune sequencing. Overall study context: By R-ISS, stages I, II and III held roughly 8, 16 and 7 patients. Whole-transcriptome libraries were prepared after DNase treatment. IR-seq gave about 4.05 to 11 million TCR reads per sample; RNA-seq gave roughly 80 to 1,300.

From around 440 ng of RNA, a library with molecular barcoded alpha/delta and beta/gamma adaptors was made. TCRdb reanalysed the reads using MiXCR and keeps one entry per CDR3 protein. The table shows around 60,000 distinct CDR3 sequences, with roughly a fifth occurring only once. General study findings and limits: RNA-seq captured clonotypes less deeply and reliably than IR-seq.

Sequenced: a population of CD138-negative cells sorted from bone marrow. The receptor comes from a donor aged 40 or over with multiple myeloma.

This CDR3 is CASTPNPLNNQPQHF. The CDR3 DNA is TGTGCCAGCACCCCCAATCCGCTAAACAATCAGCCCCAGCATTTT. The chain joins TRBV5-5 to TRBJ1-5, with D hard to call. There are 15 residues in the CDR3. The germline CDR1 and CDR2 sequences are SGHKS and YYEKEE (reference sequence). V was trimmed by 6 bases and J by 3 bases, leaving 16 bases between them.